Listed below are T cell receptor beta chains from one sample, sequenced in a study of control samples from healthy donors and cancer patients. Assay used: immunoSEQ multiplex PCR; TCRdb lists only in-frame clones, some missing. The sample lists around 86,000 clones; roughly 90% were seen once. Material: PBMCs. The receptors here all came from a woman aged 60 to 75 with head and neck cancer. Each CDR3 is given with its conserved first and last residue. Some rows have no size entry. The others give once, few or many, or a class for an expanded clone.

j_gene: TRBJ1-6
abundance: few
v_gene: TRBV7-8
CDR3aa: CASTTGGFYSPLHF

j_gene: TRBJ1-5
abundance: NA
v_gene: TRBV2
CDR3aa: CASTSTANQPQHF

j_gene: TRBJ2-5
abundance: NA
v_gene: TRBV3-1/TRBV3-2
CDR3aa: CASSQRPGETQYF

j_gene: TRBJ2-2
abundance: NA
v_gene: TRBV27
CDR3aa: CASSLSANTGELFF

j_gene: TRBJ2-7
abundance: NA
v_gene: TRBV30
CDR3aa: CAWSDMNYEQYF

j_gene: TRBJ2-1
abundance: NA
v_gene: TRBV29-1
CDR3aa: CSVARELEQFF

j_gene: TRBJ2-7
abundance: once
v_gene: TRBV19
CDR3aa: CASASRTGEGGTYEQYF

j_gene: TRBJ1-1
abundance: NA
v_gene: TRBV3-1/TRBV3-2
CDR3aa: CASSQGGLPANTEAFF

j_gene: TRBJ2-2
abundance: NA
v_gene: TRBV6-4
CDR3aa: CASSSSANTGELFF

j_gene: TRBJ2-2
abundance: NA
v_gene: TRBV30
CDR3aa: CAWSGLFANTGELFF

j_gene: TRBJ1-4
abundance: NA
v_gene: TRBV7-9
CDR3aa: CASRVGEATNEKLFF

j_gene: TRBJ2-7
abundance: NA
v_gene: TRBV7-9
CDR3aa: CASSLNSGSYEQYF

j_gene: TRBJ2-1
abundance: NA
v_gene: TRBV4-3
CDR3aa: CASSQEQYRVSSSNEQFF

j_gene: TRBJ2-1
abundance: NA
v_gene: TRBV24-1
CDR3aa: CATSDLPGTSGRNEQFF

j_gene: TRBJ2-7
abundance: once
v_gene: TRBV27
CDR3aa: CASSLYGLRAGGPISYEQYF